The subject of this entry is one T cell receptor (beta chain). Study processing details: How many nucleated cells were present was estimated from reference gene primer amplification. The method was immunoSEQ multiplex PCR; TCRdb's version includes in-frame clones alone and lacks a portion of them. V and J calls and clone size are as listed in that table; D and trimming were resolved from the DNA. The data contain approximately 250,000 clones, roughly 88% of them singletons. The data were taken from a study of blood T cell repertoires in COVID-19. Whole-study context: Donors in the United States, Italy and Spain gave samples during acute or convalescent COVID-19. The cDNA or gDNA used as material had been derived from T cells, B-cell-depleted T cells, or PBMCs.

The J segment lost 6 bases and the V segment lost 3 bases, leaving 5 bases of the junction unmatched. This CDR3 has 15 amino acids. Germline V gives CDR1 SGHRS, CDR2 YFSETQ. The sample was peripheral blood. This chain connects TRBV5-1 to TRBJ1-4; TRBD1 matches at 10 bases. The clonotype comes from a woman between 40 and 50 years old who had recovered from COVID-19. The DNA for the CDR3 is TGCGCCAGCAGCTACGCAGGGACAGGGGATGAAAAACTGTTTTTT. This gives the protein CASSYAGTGDEKLFF.